This T cell receptor (beta chain) came from a study of blood T cells in healthy people across ages. Study at large: There was about one barcoded beta molecule captured by template switching per two T cells.

Trimming cost V 8 bases and J 6 bases, with 14 bases left between them. The CDR3 runs to 14 residues. The authors extracted at least 6 micrograms of total RNA per sample. The second PCR ran roughly 6 to 11 cycles with a sample-barcoded 5' primer and J-beta primers. The template-switch adaptor, which had 12 random nucleotides, put a tag on each cDNA molecule. TCRdb re-analysed the 5' RACE reads in MiXCR, keeping a single row per CDR3 protein. The sample lists about 670,000 distinct CDR3 sequences, around 50% occurring once. This clonotype was observed at least ten times. Antigen unknown. Findings of the study overall: Among T cells, TCR beta diversity per million cells dropped roughly linearly as age rose.

This receptor was identified in a woman aged 80 or older in good health. J is TRBJ1-6 and V is TRBV12-3 or TRBV12-4, with D uncertain. Material for sequencing was blood. The CDR3 loop is CASLRGEGNSPLHF. CDR3 bases: TGTGCCAGCCTCCGCGGGGAGGGTAATTCACCCCTCCACTTT.